Listed below are T cell receptor beta chains from one sample, sequenced in a study of shared clonotypes between healthy human individuals. Data came from immunoSEQ multiplex PCR; TCRdb stores just in-frame clones and leaves some out. Altogether about 820,000 clones are present, almost 95% being singletons, with the ten largest covering 24%. Sequenced sample: naive CD8+ T cells sorted from blood. Receptor source: a man in his thirties or forties in good health. Each CDR3 is given with its conserved first and last residue. The order of the fields is CDR3 protein, CDR3 DNA, J gene, D gene, clone size, V gene. The D gene is left open where the match is weak. Not every row has a clone size; where given, it reads once, few, many or a size class.

CDR3aa: CASSPTSGRAHEQYF; CDR3nt: TGCGCCAGCAGCCCTACTAGCGGGAGGGCCCACGAGCAGTACTTC; j_gene: TRBJ2-7; d_gene: TRBD2; abundance: .; v_gene: TRBV4-1
CDR3aa: CASSVAYNEQFF; CDR3nt: TGTGCCAGCAGCGTAGCCTACAATGAGCAGTTCTTC; j_gene: TRBJ2-1; d_gene: .; abundance: few; v_gene: TRBV9
CDR3aa: CASTLAGGNTGELFF; CDR3nt: TGTGCCAGCACTTTAGCGGGAGGGAACACCGGGGAGCTGTTTTTT; j_gene: TRBJ2-2; d_gene: TRBD2; abundance: .; v_gene: TRBV27
CDR3aa: CAQGLVNEQFF; CDR3nt: TGTGCCCAGGGGCTAGTCAATGAGCAGTTCTTC; j_gene: TRBJ2-1; d_gene: .; abundance: .; v_gene: TRBV30
CDR3aa: CASSPSVSHDEQFF; CDR3nt: TGTGCCAGCAGCCCCAGTGTTTCCCACGATGAGCAGTTCTTC; j_gene: TRBJ2-1; d_gene: .; abundance: .; v_gene: TRBV9
CDR3aa: CASSLGLVGEPQHF; CDR3nt: TGTGCCAGCAGCTTAGGCCTCGTTGGGGAGCCCCAGCATTTT; j_gene: TRBJ1-5; d_gene: .; abundance: .; v_gene: TRBV7-2
CDR3aa: CASAQGGLNTEAFF; CDR3nt: TGTGCCAGCGCGCAGGGAGGCCTAAACACTGAAGCTTTCTTT; j_gene: TRBJ1-1; d_gene: .; abundance: .; v_gene: TRBV2
CDR3aa: CASSQDRPSGNTIYF; CDR3nt: TGCGCCAGCAGCCAGGACAGACCTTCTGGAAACACCATATATTTT; j_gene: TRBJ1-3; d_gene: .; abundance: .; v_gene: TRBV5-1
CDR3aa: CASSLDRGAYEQYF; CDR3nt: TGTGCCAGCAGCTTGGACAGGGGAGCCTACGAGCAGTACTTC; j_gene: TRBJ2-7; d_gene: TRBD1; abundance: .; v_gene: TRBV7-6
CDR3aa: CASSLSSGGFQPQHF; CDR3nt: TGTGCCAGCAGTTTATCTTCAGGGGGCTTTCAGCCCCAGCATTTT; j_gene: TRBJ1-5; d_gene: TRBD1; abundance: .; v_gene: TRBV27
CDR3aa: CASSGTSGSWNEQFF; CDR3nt: TGCGCCAGCAGCGGGACTAGCGGGAGTTGGAATGAGCAGTTCTTC; j_gene: TRBJ2-1; d_gene: TRBD2; abundance: .; v_gene: TRBV5-1
CDR3aa: CASSPGLAVYNEQFF; CDR3nt: TGCGCCAGCAGCCCGGGACTAGCGGTCTACAATGAGCAGTTCTTC; j_gene: TRBJ2-1; d_gene: TRBD2; abundance: .; v_gene: TRBV5-1
CDR3aa: CASSQDGLGTGLHEQYF; CDR3nt: TGCGCCAGCAGCCAAGATGGTTTGGGGACAGGCTTGCACGAGCAGTACTTC; j_gene: TRBJ2-7; d_gene: TRBD1; abundance: .; v_gene: TRBV4-3
CDR3aa: CASSQGVDNEQFF; CDR3nt: TGTGCCAGCAGCCAGGGGGTTGACAATGAGCAGTTCTTC; j_gene: TRBJ2-1; d_gene: TRBD1; abundance: .; v_gene: TRBV28
CDR3aa: CASSRTGGTEAFF; CDR3nt: TGTGCCAGCAGCCGGACAGGGGGCACTGAAGCTTTCTTT; j_gene: TRBJ1-1; d_gene: TRBD1; abundance: .; v_gene: TRBV7-8
CDR3aa: CATSRGATNEKLFF; CDR3nt: TGTGCCACCAGCAGAGGCGCAACTAATGAAAAACTGTTTTTT; j_gene: TRBJ1-4; d_gene: .; abundance: .; v_gene: TRBV15
CDR3aa: CASREEVAGAYEQYF; CDR3nt: TGTGCCAGCAGGGAAGAAGTAGCGGGAGCCTACGAGCAGTACTTC; j_gene: TRBJ2-7; d_gene: TRBD2; abundance: .; v_gene: TRBV6-1
CDR3aa: CASSLGGSTQYF; CDR3nt: TGTGCCAGCAGCTTGGGGGGAAGTACGCAGTATTTT; j_gene: TRBJ2-3; d_gene: .; abundance: .; v_gene: TRBV7-9
CDR3aa: CASSPRGLDYEQYF; CDR3nt: TGTGCCAGCAGTCCCAGGGGGCTGGACTACGAGCAGTACTTC; j_gene: TRBJ2-7; d_gene: TRBD1; abundance: .; v_gene: TRBV27
CDR3aa: CASSTRGYNEQFF; CDR3nt: TGTGCCAGCAGCACCCGGGGCTACAATGAGCAGTTCTTC; j_gene: TRBJ2-1; d_gene: .; abundance: .; v_gene: TRBV7-9
CDR3aa: CASSTGLRGFINIQYF; CDR3nt: TGTGCCAGCAGCACTGGACTGAGGGGCTTCATAAACATTCAGTACTTC; j_gene: TRBJ2-4; d_gene: .; abundance: .; v_gene: TRBV28
CDR3aa: CASSFLPSLVDRALTDANTGELFF; CDR3nt: TGTGCCAGCAGCTTTCTCCCTTCGCTCGTCGACAGGGCCCTAACTGACGCGAACACCGGGGAGCTGTTTTTT; j_gene: TRBJ2-2; d_gene: TRBD1; abundance: .; v_gene: TRBV13
CDR3aa: CASSKVSSGTDYEQYF; CDR3nt: TGTGCCAGCAGCAAAGTATCCAGCGGGACGGACTACGAGCAGTACTTC; j_gene: TRBJ2-7; d_gene: .; abundance: .; v_gene: TRBV21-1
CDR3aa: CASSARTSGKVTQYF; CDR3nt: TGTGCCAGCAGCGCACGGACTAGCGGAAAGGTGACGCAGTATTTT; j_gene: TRBJ2-3; d_gene: TRBD2; abundance: .; v_gene: TRBV7-2
CDR3aa: CASRPSIADAYEQYF; CDR3nt: TGTGCCAGTAGACCTTCAATAGCGGATGCCTACGAGCAGTACTTC; j_gene: TRBJ2-7; d_gene: .; abundance: .; v_gene: TRBV19
CDR3aa: CASSPPSGPGDTDTQYF; CDR3nt: TGTGCCAGCTCACCACCCTCCGGGCCAGGCGACACAGATACGCAGTATTTT; j_gene: TRBJ2-3; d_gene: .; abundance: .; v_gene: TRBV18
CDR3aa: CASSKRRDRHTNTGELFF; CDR3nt: TGTGCCAGCAGCAAACGTCGGGACAGACATACGAACACCGGGGAGCTGTTTTTT; j_gene: TRBJ2-2; d_gene: TRBD1; abundance: .; v_gene: TRBV14
CDR3aa: CAIYGQGASTGELFF; CDR3nt: TGTGCCATCTATGGGCAGGGGGCAAGTACCGGGGAGCTGTTTTTT; j_gene: TRBJ2-2; d_gene: TRBD1; abundance: few; v_gene: TRBV10-3
CDR3aa: CASRAGTFSNQPQHF; CDR3nt: TGTGCCAGCAGGGCCGGGACATTTAGCAATCAGCCCCAGCATTTT; j_gene: TRBJ1-5; d_gene: .; abundance: .; v_gene: TRBV27
CDR3aa: CASSAGLAVGTGELFF; CDR3nt: TGTGCCAGCAGCGCCGGACTAGCGGTCGGCACCGGGGAGCTGTTTTTT; j_gene: TRBJ2-2; d_gene: TRBD2; abundance: once; v_gene: TRBV5-4
CDR3aa: CASSFPGQGTSF; CDR3nt: TGTGCCAGCAGTTTCCCGGGACAGGGGACATCATTC; j_gene: TRBJ2-7; d_gene: TRBD1; abundance: .; v_gene: TRBV27
CDR3aa: CASTWVAGVQFF; CDR3nt: TGTGCCAGCACCTGGGTTGCGGGAGTGCAGTTCTTC; j_gene: TRBJ2-1; d_gene: TRBD2; abundance: .; v_gene: TRBV28
CDR3aa: CASSRDIRSGANVLTF; CDR3nt: TGTGCCAGCAGCCGGGACATCCGCTCTGGGGCCAACGTCCTGACTTTC; j_gene: TRBJ2-6; d_gene: .; abundance: .; v_gene: TRBV7-2
CDR3aa: CASIRNNRAHYEQYF; CDR3nt: TGTGCCAGCATCCGCAATAACAGGGCGCACTACGAGCAGTACTTC; j_gene: TRBJ2-7; d_gene: .; abundance: .; v_gene: TRBV2
CDR3aa: CAISDFERGETQYF; CDR3nt: TGTGCCATCAGTGACTTCGAGCGGGGAGAGACCCAGTACTTC; j_gene: TRBJ2-5; d_gene: TRBD2; abundance: .; v_gene: TRBV10-3
CDR3aa: CASTGMGRYNEQFF; CDR3nt: TGTGCCAGCACCGGAATGGGACGTTACAATGAGCAGTTCTTC; j_gene: TRBJ2-1; d_gene: .; abundance: .; v_gene: TRBV25-1
CDR3aa: CASSLEGRGPYGYTF; CDR3nt: TGTGCCAGCAGCTTAGAGGGCAGGGGCCCCTATGGCTACACCTTC; j_gene: TRBJ1-2; d_gene: .; abundance: .; v_gene: TRBV7-9
CDR3aa: CASGTSTDTQYF; CDR3nt: TGTGCCAGCGGGACTAGCACAGATACGCAGTATTTT; j_gene: TRBJ2-3; d_gene: .; abundance: .; v_gene: TRBV27
CDR3aa: CASKRRNTEAFF; CDR3nt: TGTGCCAGCAAGAGACGGAACACTGAAGCTTTCTTT; j_gene: TRBJ1-1; d_gene: .; abundance: .; v_gene: TRBV28
CDR3aa: CASTPTGEVGALNQPQHF; CDR3nt: TGTGCCAGTACCCCGACAGGGGAAGTCGGAGCACTCAATCAGCCCCAGCATTTT; j_gene: TRBJ1-5; d_gene: TRBD1; abundance: .; v_gene: TRBV19